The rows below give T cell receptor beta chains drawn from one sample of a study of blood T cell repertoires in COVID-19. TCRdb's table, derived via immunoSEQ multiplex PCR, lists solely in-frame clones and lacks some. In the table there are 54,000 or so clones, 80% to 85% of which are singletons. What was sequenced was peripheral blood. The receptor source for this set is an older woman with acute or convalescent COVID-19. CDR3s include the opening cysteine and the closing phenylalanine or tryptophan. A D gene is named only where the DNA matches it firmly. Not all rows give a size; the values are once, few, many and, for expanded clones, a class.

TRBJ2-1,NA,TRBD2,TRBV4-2,TGTGCCAGCAGCCAAGTCGAAGCGGGACCCTACAATGAGCAGTTCTTC,CASSQVEAGPYNEQFF
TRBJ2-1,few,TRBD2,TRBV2,TGTGCCAGCAGTAGTTTAGCGGGAGGAGGAGATGAGCAGTTCTTC,CASSSLAGGGDEQFF
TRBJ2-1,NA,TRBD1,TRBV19,TGTGCCAGTAGTATGATGGGACAGGGGCAAGGTGAGCAGTTCTTC,CASSMMGQGQGEQFF
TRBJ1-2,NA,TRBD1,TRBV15,TGTGCCACCAGCAGAAGGTCGACAGGGGATGGCTACACCTTC,CATSRRSTGDGYTF
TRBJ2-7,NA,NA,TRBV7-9,TGTGCCAGCAGCCGGAGTGAGACCTACGAGCAGTACTTC,CASSRSETYEQYF
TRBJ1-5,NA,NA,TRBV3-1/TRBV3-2,TGTGCCAGCAGCCAAATGGCGGGGGCCAATCAGCCCCAGCATTTT,CASSQMAGANQPQHF
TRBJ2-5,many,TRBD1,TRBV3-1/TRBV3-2,TGTGCCAGCAGCCAAGTTGTCGACAGGGCCCAGTACTTC,CASSQVVDRAQYF
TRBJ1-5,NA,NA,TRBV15,TGTGCCACCAGCAGAGATCCGGGAGGAAATCAGCCCCAGCATTTT,CATSRDPGGNQPQHF
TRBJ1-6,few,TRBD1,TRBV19,TGTGCCAGTAGTTCCCTGGGACAGACGAGCTCCTATAATTCACCCCTCCACTTT,CASSSLGQTSSYNSPLHF
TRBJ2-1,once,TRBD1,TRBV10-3,TGTGCCATCAGCGCCCACGCGGACAGGGGCGGGAATGAGCAGTTCTTC,CAISAHADRGGNEQFF
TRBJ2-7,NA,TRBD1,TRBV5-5,TGTGCCAGCAGGAAACCGGGACAGGGGTACCACGAGCAGTACTTC,CASRKPGQGYHEQYF
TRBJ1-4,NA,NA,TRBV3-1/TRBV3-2,TGTGCCAGCAGCGACTTTTTTAATCCCTCGCGCGGAAATAATGAAAAACTGTTTTTT,CASSDFFNPSRGNNEKLFF
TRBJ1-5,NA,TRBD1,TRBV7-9,TGTGCCAGCAGCTTAGAGGCAGGGGGCGGTCAGCCCCAGCATTTT,CASSLEAGGGQPQHF
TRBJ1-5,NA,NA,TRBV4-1,TGCGCCAGCAGCCAAGATGGAGGGTTAGGGAATCAGCCCCAGCATTTT,CASSQDGGLGNQPQHF
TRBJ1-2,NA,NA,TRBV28,TGTGCCAGCAGTTTATCCCAGGGGCATGGCTACACCTTC,CASSLSQGHGYTF
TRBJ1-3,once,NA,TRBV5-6,TGTGCCAGCAGCTTTGCCCCGAGCTCTGGAAACACCATATATTTT,CASSFAPSSGNTIYF
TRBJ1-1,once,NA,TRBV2,TGTGCCAGCAGGACCGACGGAGGGATGAACACTGAAGCTTTCTTT,CASRTDGGMNTEAFF
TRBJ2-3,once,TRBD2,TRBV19,TGTGCCAGCAGCTCTAGCGGAGGCATCACAGATACGCAGTATTTT,CASSSSGGITDTQYF
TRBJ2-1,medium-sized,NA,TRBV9,TGTGCCAGCAGCCCCCTGGGGGACACTCACAATGAGCAGTTCTTC,CASSPLGDTHNEQFF
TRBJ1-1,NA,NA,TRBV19,TGTGCCAGTACCCCTTACGGAGGTGGGGAACCTATAGCTTTCTTT,CASTPYGGGEPIAFF
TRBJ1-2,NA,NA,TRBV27,TGTGCCAGCAGTTTAAGTCGGGGGGCTAGGGATGGCTACACCTTC,CASSLSRGARDGYTF
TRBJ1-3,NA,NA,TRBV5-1,TGCGCCAGCAGCCGCCGGTCCCCTCAAAGCTCTGGAAACACCATATATTTT,CASSRRSPQSSGNTIYF
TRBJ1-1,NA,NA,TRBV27,TGTGCCAGCAGTTCCTCCCTCTCACTCGGGGCTTTCTTT,CASSSSLSLGAFF
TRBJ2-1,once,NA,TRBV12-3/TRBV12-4,TGTGCCAGCAGTACCGCTGGGGGCCAGTTCTTC,CASSTAGGQFF
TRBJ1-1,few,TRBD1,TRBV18,TGTGCCAGCTCACCGATGGGGGGACAGGAGAACACTGAAGCTTTCTTT,CASSPMGGQENTEAFF
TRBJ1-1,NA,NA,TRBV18,TGTGCCAGCTCACCAGGAGGGTGGAAGAACACTGAAGCTTTCTTT,CASSPGGWKNTEAFF
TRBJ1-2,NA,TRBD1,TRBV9,TGTGCCAGCAGCAGACAGGGGAGCGGTGATGGCTACACCTTC,CASSRQGSGDGYTF
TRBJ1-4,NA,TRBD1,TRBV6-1,TGTGCCAGCAGTGGCCGGTTCCGGGACAGGGAAACAACTAATGAAAAACTGTTTTTT,CASSGRFRDRETTNEKLFF
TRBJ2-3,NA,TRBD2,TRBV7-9,TGTGCCAGCGCCGTCTACGGCGGGGGGGCCCCAGATACGCAGTATTTT,CASAVYGGGAPDTQYF
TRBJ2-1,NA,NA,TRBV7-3,TGTGCCAGCAGCTTAAGTGTACTCAATGAGCAGTTCTTC,CASSLSVLNEQFF
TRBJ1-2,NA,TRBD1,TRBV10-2,TGCGCCAGCAGTGCTAGACAGGGAGGCCGAAACTATGGCTACACCTTC,CASSARQGGRNYGYTF
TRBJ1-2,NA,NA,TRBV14,TGTGCCAGCAGCCAAGATGGACTGCTTCGCTACACCTTC,CASSQDGLLRYTF
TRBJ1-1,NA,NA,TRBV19,TGTGCCAGTAAAGGGAGGACCAGTGAAGCTTTCTTT,CASKGRTSEAFF
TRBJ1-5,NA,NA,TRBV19,TGTGCCAGTAGTATGAAGAGCCTTAGCAATCAGCCCCAGCATTTT,CASSMKSLSNQPQHF
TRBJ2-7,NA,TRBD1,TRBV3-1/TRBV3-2,TGTGCCAGCAGCTCCCGGGACAGGGGCTCCTACGAGCAGTACTTC,CASSSRDRGSYEQYF
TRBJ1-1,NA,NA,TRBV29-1,TGCAGCGTTGAAGAACAGGGTAAAGCTTTCTTT,CSVEEQGKAFF
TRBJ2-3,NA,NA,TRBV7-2,TGTGCCAGCAGTCCCGAGCACTTGAGGAGCACAGATACGCAGTATTTT,CASSPEHLRSTDTQYF
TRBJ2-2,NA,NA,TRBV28,TGTGCCAGCAGTCGGGGATCGGTAATGGGCGGGGAGCTGTTTTTT,CASSRGSVMGGELFF
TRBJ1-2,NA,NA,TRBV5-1,TGCGCCAGCAGCGTAGACAGTAACTATGGCTACACCTTC,CASSVDSNYGYTF
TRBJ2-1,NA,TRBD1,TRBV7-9,TGTGCCAGCAGCGCTACCCTCGGGGCAGGGGGTGGTGGTGAGCAGTTCTTC,CASSATLGAGGGGEQFF
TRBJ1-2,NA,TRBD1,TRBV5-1,TGCGCCAGCAAACCGGGACAGACTTCGTATGGCTACACCTTC,CASKPGQTSYGYTF
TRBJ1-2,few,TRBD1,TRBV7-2,TGTGCCAGCAGCTCCGGACAGGACTCCTCTGGCTACACCTTC,CASSSGQDSSGYTF
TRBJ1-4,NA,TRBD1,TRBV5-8,TGTGCCAGCAGTCACGACAGGGGGCGCGATGAAAAACTGTTTTTT,CASSHDRGRDEKLFF
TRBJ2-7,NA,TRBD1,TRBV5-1,TGCGCCAGCAGCTTGGTACAGGGGGCTCCCTACGAGCAGTACTTC,CASSLVQGAPYEQYF
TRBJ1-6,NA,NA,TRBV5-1,TGCGCCAGCAGCTTGATGGGGCCGGATTCACCCCTCCACTTT,CASSLMGPDSPLHF
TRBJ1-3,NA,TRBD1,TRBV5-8,TGTGCCAGCAGCACGACAGGGTTCTCTGGAAACACCATATATTTT,CASSTTGFSGNTIYF
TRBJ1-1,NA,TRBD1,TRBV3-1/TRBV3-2,TGTGCCAGCAGCCACCTGACAGGGGGGAACACTGAAGCTTTCTTT,CASSHLTGGNTEAFF
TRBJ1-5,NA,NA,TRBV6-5,TGTGCCAGCAGGAGGGAGGGAGGGGGGTATAAGCCCCAGCATTTT,CASRREGGGYKPQHF
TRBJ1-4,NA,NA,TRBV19,TGTGCCAGTAGTCCTCCCGCGGGTGAAAAACTGTTTTTT,CASSPPAGEKLFF
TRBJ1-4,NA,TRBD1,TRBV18,TGTGCCAGCTCACCAGGAGGACAGGGCGGCGGAAAACTGTTTTTT,CASSPGGQGGGKLFF
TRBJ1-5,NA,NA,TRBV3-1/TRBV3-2,TGTGCCAGCAGCGCTTCTGGTAACACACCCCAGCATTTT,CASSASGNTPQHF
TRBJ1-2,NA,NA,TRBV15,TGTGCCACCAGCCGTCAAACAGGGATTAACTATGGCTACACCTTC,CATSRQTGINYGYTF
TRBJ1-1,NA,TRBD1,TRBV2,TGTGCCAGCAGGACAGGGGGCATAGGTACTGAAGCTTTCTTT,CASRTGGIGTEAFF
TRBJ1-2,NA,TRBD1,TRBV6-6,TGTGCCAGTCAATCAGGACAGGGCCGAGGGGGCTACACCTTC,CASQSGQGRGGYTF
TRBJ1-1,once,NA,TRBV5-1,TGCGCCAGCAGCCCAAACCCAGGGAGGTCTGAAGCTTTCTTT,CASSPNPGRSEAFF